These 12 T cell receptor beta chains came from one sample sequenced in a study of T cells after yellow fever vaccination. TCRdb re-called the 5' RACE reads through MiXCR, storing one row per CDR3 protein. Of nearly 550,000 distinct CDR3 sequences in the sample, 15% to 20% were seen once. The sequences come from PBMCs, collected 15 days after the yellow fever booster vaccination. The receptor set was obtained from a man in his thirties or forties who received the YFV17D yellow fever vaccine.

The chain combines TRBV24-1 with TRBJ2-1; 7 bases match TRBD1. The V segment lost 6 bases and the J segment 1 base; nucleotides outside the gene matches: 2. Germline values: CDR1 KGHDR, CDR2 SFDVKD. This CDR3 is 14 amino acids long. The CDR3 here is CATSKTGSYNEQFF. The CDR3 DNA sequence: TGTGCCACCAGTAAGACAGGGTCCTACAATGAGCAGTTCTTC.

This clonotype was detected a few times. V gene TRBV7-2 combines with J gene TRBJ2-5; the D is unclear. Germline CDR1 SGHTA, CDR2 FQGNSA. The CDR3 is made up of 8 amino acids. Here the CDR3 DNA reads TGTGCTGAAGAGACCCAGTACTTC. This codes for CAEETQYF.

A few counts support this clonotype. V is TRBV5-1 and J is TRBJ2-5; D is perhaps TRBD2 (5 bases). Germline-derived CDR1 and CDR2 are SGHRS and YFSETQ. Trimming took off 4 bases at V and 5 bases at J, with 12 bases between the two ends. This CDR3 is 13 amino acids long. CDR3 sequence (DNA): TGCGCCAGCAGCGGGCTAGCTGTTGAGACCCAGTACTTC. Its translation: CASSGLAVETQYF.

This clonotype turned up a few times. This chain uses TRBV7-2 with TRBJ2-7, with 8 positions matching TRBD1. Per the germline V gene, CDR1 is SGHTA and CDR2 is FQGNSA. The CDR3 is 15 amino acids. V was pared by 6 bases and J by 3 bases, with 10 bases of the junction left unmatched. CDR3 residues: CASSLVPGGVYEQYF. Written as DNA, the CDR3 is TGTGCCAGCAGTCTGGTTCCAGGGGGCGTCTACGAGCAGTACTTC.

The chain combines TRBV10-3 with TRBJ1-4; no definite D call. The CDR3 length is 13 residues. Per the germline V gene, CDR1 is ENHRY and CDR2 is SYGVKD. Trimming removed 10 bases at V and 0 bases at J, with 9 bases between. The CDR3: CATSRSTNEKLFF. CDR3 in DNA: TGTGCCACCTCTCGGTCAACTAATGAAAAACTGTTTTTT.

In this sample, this clonotype turned up a few times. The rearrangement joins TRBV5-1 to TRBJ2-1; maybe TRBD1 (5 bases). The V gene's germline CDR1 is SGHRS and CDR2 YFSETQ. This CDR3 has 14 amino acids. Trimming stripped 4 bases from V and 9 bases from J, with 17 bases between. In DNA form, the CDR3 reads TGCGCCAGCAGCCCGGACACTTCGGGCGGTGAGCAGTTCTTC. Amino acids: CASSPDTSGGEQFF.

The CDR3 DNA is TGTGCCACCAGCAGAGCAGCTAGTTCTAACTATGGCTACACCTTC. Its translation is CATSRAASSNYGYTF. This chain uses TRBV15 with TRBJ1-2; D gene ambiguous. This CDR3 has 15 residues. Germline CDR1 reads LNHNV; CDR2 reads YYDKDF (reference sequence). V was pared by 1 base and J by 0 bases, with 9 bases between.

This rearrangement joins TRBV20-1 to TRBJ2-7; TRBD2 matches 9 bases. The ends lost 1 base at V and 3 bases at J; junction bases unmatched: 4. The germline gives CDR1 DFQATT, CDR2 SNEGSKA (reference sequence). This CDR3 has 14 residues. For the CDR3, the DNA is TGCAGTGCTAGAGCTCCTAGCGGGATCTACGAGCAGTACTTC. Translated, it gives CSARAPSGIYEQYF.

The gene calls are TRBV12-3 or TRBV12-4 and TRBJ2-7; 9 bases are a match to TRBD1. This CDR3 is built from 14 residues. Trimming at V came to 6 bases and at J to 5 bases, leaving 8 bases not matched to a gene. The CDR3 spells CASSLGTGLDEQYF. The CDR3 region has the DNA TGTGCCAGCAGCCTCGGGACAGGGTTGGACGAGCAGTACTTC.

J is TRBJ2-2 and V is TRBV6-5; D is unresolved. From germline, CDR1 is MNHEY and CDR2 SVGAGI. CDR3 length: 15 amino acids. V was trimmed by 4 bases and J by 6 bases, leaving 15 bases between them. CDR3: CASSSAPSGSGELFF. DNA for the CDR3: TGTGCCAGCAGTTCCGCACCTTCGGGTTCCGGGGAGCTGTTTTTT.

The genes are TRBV7-2 and TRBJ1-1, with D uncertain. The CDR3 loop spans 13 amino acids. CDR1 is SGHTA, CDR2 FQGNSA, per germline. With 0 bases removed from V and 5 bases from J, the gap between germline ends came to 7 bases. Written as DNA, the CDR3 is TGTGCCAGCAGCTTAGCTCAACGGACTGAAGCTTTCTTT. As protein: CASSLAQRTEAFF.

This chain links TRBV5-1 with TRBJ2-7; D remains ambiguous. CDR3 length: 13 amino acids. Germline-derived CDR1 and CDR2 are SGHRS and YFSETQ. Trimming removed 0 bases at V and 4 bases at J, with 8 bases between. This CDR3 is CASSLEFVYEQYF. The CDR3 DNA is TGCGCCAGCAGCTTGGAATTCGTATACGAGCAGTACTTC. The full variable domain, rest sourced from reference TRBV5-1 and TRBJ2-7, is KAGVTQTPRYLIKTRGQQVTLSCSPISGHRSVSWYQQTPGQGLQFLFEYFSETQRNKGNFPGRFSGRQFSNSRSEMNVSTLELGDSALYLCASSLEFVYEQYFGPGTRLTVT.